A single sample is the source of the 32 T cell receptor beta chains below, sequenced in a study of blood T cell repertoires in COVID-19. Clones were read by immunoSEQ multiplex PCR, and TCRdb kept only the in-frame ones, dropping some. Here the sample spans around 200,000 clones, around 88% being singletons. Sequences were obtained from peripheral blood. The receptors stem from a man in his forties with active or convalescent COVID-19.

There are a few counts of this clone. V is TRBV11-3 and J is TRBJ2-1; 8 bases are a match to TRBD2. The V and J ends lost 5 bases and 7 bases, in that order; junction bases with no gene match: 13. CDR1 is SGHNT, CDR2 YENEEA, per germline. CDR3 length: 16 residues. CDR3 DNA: TGTGCCAGCAGCCAACCCCGGGCGGGAGGATGGAATGAGCAGTTCTTC. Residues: CASSQPRAGGWNEQFF.

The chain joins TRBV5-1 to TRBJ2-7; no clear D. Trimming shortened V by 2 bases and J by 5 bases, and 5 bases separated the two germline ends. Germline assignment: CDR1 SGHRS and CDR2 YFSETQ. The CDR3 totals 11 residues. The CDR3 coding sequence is TGCGCCAGCAGCTTACGGGACGAGCAGTACTTC. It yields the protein CASSLRDEQYF. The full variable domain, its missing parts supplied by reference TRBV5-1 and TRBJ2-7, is KAGVTQTPRYLIKTRGQQVTLSCSPISGHRSVSWYQQTPGQGLQFLFEYFSETQRNKGNFPGRFSGRQFSNSRSEMNVSTLELGDSALYLCASSLRDEQYFGPGTRLTVT.

The CDR3 is CASTLSGGARGTQYF. The DNA of the CDR3 is TGTGCCAGTACCCTTAGCGGGGGGGCCCGAGGTACGCAGTATTTT. The rearrangement joins TRBV2 to TRBJ2-3, with 11 bases that match TRBD2. V was pared by 9 bases and J by 8 bases, with 13 bases of the junction left unmatched. In germline, CDR1 is SNHLY, CDR2 FYNNEI. The CDR3 consists of 15 residues.

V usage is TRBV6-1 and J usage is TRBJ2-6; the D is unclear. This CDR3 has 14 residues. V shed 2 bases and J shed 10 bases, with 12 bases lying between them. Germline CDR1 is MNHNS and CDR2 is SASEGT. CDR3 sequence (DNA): TGTGCCAGCAGTGAAAATGGGCAGATAAACGTCCTGACTTTC. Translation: CASSENGQINVLTF.

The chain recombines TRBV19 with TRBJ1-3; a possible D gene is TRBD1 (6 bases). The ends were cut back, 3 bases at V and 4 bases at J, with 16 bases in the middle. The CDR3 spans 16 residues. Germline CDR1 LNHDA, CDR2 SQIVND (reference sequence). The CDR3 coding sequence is TGTGCCAGTAGTATTGTGAAGGCAGGGGAGGGAAACACCATATATTTT. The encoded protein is CASSIVKAGEGNTIYF. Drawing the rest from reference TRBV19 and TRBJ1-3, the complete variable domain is DGGITQSPKYLFRKEGQNVTLSCEQNLNHDAMYWYRQDPGQGLRLIYYSQIVNDFQKGDIAEGYSVSREKKESFPLTVTSAQKNPTAFYLCASSIVKAGEGNTIYFGEGSWLTVV.

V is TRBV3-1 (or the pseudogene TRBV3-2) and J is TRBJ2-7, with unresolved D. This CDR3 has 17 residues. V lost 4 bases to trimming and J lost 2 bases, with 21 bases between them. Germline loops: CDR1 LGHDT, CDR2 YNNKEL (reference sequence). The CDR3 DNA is TGTGCCAGCAGCCGACTGCCGGTCGAGATATTTACCTACGAGCAGTACTTC. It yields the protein CASSRLPVEIFTYEQYF.

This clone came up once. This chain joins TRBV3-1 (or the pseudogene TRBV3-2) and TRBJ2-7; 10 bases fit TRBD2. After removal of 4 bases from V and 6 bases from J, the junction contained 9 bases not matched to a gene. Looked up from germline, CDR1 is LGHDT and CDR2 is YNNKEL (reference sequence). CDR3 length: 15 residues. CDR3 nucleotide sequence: TGTGCCAGCAGCCCCGGGGTAGCGGGAGGTCGCGAGCAGTACTTC. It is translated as CASSPGVAGGREQYF.

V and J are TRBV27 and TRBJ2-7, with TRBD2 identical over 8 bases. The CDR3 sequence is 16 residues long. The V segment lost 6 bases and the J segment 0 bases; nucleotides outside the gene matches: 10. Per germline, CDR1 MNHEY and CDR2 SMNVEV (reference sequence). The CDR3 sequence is CASSFIGSGSSYEQYF. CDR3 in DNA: TGTGCCAGCAGCTTTATTGGGAGCGGGAGCTCCTACGAGCAGTACTTC.

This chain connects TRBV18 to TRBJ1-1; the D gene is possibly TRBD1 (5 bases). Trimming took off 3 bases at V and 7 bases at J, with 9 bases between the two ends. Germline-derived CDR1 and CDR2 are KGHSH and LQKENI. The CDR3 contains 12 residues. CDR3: CASSPRQNEAFF. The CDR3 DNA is TGTGCCAGCTCACCGAGACAGAATGAAGCTTTCTTT.

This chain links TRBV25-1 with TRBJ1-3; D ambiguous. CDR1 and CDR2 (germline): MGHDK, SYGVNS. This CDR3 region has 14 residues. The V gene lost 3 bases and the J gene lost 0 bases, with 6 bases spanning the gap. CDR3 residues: CASSDTFSGNTIYF. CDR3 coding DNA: TGTGCCAGCAGTGATACATTCTCTGGAAACACCATATATTTT.

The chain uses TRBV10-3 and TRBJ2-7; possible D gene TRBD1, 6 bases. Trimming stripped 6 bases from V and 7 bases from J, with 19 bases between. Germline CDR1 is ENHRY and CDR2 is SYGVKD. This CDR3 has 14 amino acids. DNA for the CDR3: TGTGCCATCAGGAGACAGGCTTCCCTCCCGGAGCAGTACTTC. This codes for CAIRRQASLPEQYF.

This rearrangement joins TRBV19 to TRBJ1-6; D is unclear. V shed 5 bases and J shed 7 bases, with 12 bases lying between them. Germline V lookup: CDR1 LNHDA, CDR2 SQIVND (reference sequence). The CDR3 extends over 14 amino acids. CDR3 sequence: CASSETGGNSPLHF. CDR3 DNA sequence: TGTGCCAGTAGTGAGACCGGAGGCAATTCACCCCTCCACTTT.

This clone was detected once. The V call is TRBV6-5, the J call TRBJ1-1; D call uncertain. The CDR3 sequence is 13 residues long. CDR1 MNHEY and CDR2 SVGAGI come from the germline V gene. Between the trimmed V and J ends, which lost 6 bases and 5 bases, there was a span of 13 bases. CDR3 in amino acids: CASRRGSETEAFF. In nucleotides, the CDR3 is TGTGCCAGCAGGCGAGGAAGTGAGACTGAAGCTTTCTTT.

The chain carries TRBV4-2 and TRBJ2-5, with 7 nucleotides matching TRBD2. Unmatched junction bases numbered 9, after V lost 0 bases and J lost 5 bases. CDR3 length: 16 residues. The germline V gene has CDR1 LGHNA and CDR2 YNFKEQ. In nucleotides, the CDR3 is TGTGCCAGCAGCCAAGAATTAGGGAGGGCCAGGGAGACCCAGTACTTC. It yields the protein CASSQELGRARETQYF.

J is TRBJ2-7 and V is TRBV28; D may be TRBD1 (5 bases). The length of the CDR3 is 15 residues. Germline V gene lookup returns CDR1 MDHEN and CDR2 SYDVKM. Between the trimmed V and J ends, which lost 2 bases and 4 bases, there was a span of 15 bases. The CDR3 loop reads CASSLGHVGSYEQYF. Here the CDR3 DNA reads TGTGCCAGCAGTTTAGGACACGTGGGGTCGTACGAGCAGTACTTC.

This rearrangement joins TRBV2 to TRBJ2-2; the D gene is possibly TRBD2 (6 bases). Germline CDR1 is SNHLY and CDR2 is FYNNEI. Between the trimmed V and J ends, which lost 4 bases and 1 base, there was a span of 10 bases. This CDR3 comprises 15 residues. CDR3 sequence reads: CASSGGALNTGELFF. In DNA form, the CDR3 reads TGTGCCAGCAGTGGCGGGGCCCTGAACACCGGGGAGCTGTTTTTT.

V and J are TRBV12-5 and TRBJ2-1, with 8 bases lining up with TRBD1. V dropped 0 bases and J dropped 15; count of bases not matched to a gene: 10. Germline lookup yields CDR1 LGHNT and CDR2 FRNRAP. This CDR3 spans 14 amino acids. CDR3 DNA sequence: TGTGCTAGTGGTTTGGTACCCAATCAGGGGGCCCCGTTCTTC. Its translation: CASGLVPNQGAPFF.

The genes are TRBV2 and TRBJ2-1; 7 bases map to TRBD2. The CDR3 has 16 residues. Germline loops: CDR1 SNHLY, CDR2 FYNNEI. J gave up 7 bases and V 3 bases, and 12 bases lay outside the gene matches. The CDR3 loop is CASSDPSGASWNEQFF. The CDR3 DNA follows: TGTGCCAGCAGTGACCCTAGCGGTGCCAGTTGGAATGAGCAGTTCTTC.

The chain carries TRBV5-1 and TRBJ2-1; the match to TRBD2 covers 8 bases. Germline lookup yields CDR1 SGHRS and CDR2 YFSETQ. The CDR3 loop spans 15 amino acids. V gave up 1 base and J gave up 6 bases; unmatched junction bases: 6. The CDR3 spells CASSLRRGDTNEQFF. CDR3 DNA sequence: TGCGCCAGCAGCTTGAGGCGGGGGGACACCAATGAGCAGTTCTTC.

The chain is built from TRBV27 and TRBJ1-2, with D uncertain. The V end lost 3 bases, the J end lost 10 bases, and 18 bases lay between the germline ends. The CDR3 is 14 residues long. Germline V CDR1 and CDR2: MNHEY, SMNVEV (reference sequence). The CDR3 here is CASSFERGGLYYTF. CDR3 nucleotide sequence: TGTGCCAGCAGTTTTGAGCGGGGTGGCCTATACTACACCTTC.

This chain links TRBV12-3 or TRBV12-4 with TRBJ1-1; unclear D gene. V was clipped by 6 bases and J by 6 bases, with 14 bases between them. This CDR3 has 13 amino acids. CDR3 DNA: TGTGCCAGCAGCCGGACGAGGGCGGCTGAAGCTTTCTTT. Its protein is CASSRTRAAEAFF.

This chain's CDR3 is CATSTGQGAKGELFF. CDR3 nucleotide sequence: TGTGCCACCTCGACCGGACAGGGGGCCAAAGGGGAGCTGTTTTTT. This chain uses TRBV24-1 with TRBJ2-2, with 11 nucleotides matching TRBD1. Germline values: CDR1 KGHDR, CDR2 SFDVKD. This CDR3 contains 15 residues. Trimming took 9 bases from V and 8 from J; bases not matched to a gene: 10.

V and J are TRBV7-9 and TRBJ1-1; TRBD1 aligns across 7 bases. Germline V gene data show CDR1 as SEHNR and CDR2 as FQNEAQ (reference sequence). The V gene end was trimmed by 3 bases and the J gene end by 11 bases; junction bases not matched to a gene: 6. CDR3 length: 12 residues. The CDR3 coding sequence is TGTGCCAGCAGCTTTGTTACAGGGGTGGCTTTCTTT. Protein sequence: CASSFVTGVAFF.

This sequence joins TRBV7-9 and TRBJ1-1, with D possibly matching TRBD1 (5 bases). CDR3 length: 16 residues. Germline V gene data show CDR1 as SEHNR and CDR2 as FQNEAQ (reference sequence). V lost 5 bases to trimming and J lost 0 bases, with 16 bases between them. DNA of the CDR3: TGTGCCAGCAGCCCCGGGGGGATCGTAGTGAACACTGAAGCTTTCTTT. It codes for CASSPGGIVVNTEAFF.

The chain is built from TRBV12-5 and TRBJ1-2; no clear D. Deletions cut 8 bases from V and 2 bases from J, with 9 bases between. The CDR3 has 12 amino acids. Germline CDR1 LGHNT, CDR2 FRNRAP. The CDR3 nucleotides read TGTGCTAGTTCGTCGCAGAACTATGGCTACACCTTC. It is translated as CASSSQNYGYTF.

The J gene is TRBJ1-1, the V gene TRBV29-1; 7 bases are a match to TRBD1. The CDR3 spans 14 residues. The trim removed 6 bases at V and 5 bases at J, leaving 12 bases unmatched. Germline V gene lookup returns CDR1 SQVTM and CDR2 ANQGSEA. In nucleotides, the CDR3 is TGCAGCGTCCAAGTAGGGGGCGCAGGGACTGAAGCTTTCTTT. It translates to CSVQVGGAGTEAFF.

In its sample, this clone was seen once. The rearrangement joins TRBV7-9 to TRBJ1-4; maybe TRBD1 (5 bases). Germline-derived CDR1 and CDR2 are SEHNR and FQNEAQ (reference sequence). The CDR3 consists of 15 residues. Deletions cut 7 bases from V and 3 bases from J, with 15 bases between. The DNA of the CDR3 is TGTGCCAGCAACGTACTCAGGGCGGCTAATGAAAAACTGTTTTTT. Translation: CASNVLRAANEKLFF.

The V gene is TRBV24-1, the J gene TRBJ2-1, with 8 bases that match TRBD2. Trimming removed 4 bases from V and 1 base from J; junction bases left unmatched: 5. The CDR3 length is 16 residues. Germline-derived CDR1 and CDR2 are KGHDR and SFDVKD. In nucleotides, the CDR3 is TGTGCCACCAGTGAGCTGGGCGGGGGGTCCTACAATGAGCAGTTCTTC. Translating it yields CATSELGGGSYNEQFF.

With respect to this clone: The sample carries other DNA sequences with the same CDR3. The CDR3 protein is CASRGEQSNQPQHF. CDR3 nucleotide sequence: TGTGCCAGCAGGGGCGAACAAAGCAATCAGCCCCAGCATTTT. The V call is TRBV6-5, the J call TRBJ1-5, with D unresolved. The V end lost 6 bases, the J end lost 1 base, and 10 bases lay between the germline ends. This CDR3 is built from 14 residues. The germline CDR1 and CDR2 sequences are MNHEY and SVGAGI.

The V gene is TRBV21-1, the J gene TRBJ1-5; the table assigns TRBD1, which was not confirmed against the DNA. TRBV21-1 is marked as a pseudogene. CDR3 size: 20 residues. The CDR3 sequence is CASSKARGRRFPYSNQPQHF. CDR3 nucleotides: TGTGCCAGCAGCAAAGCCAGGGGGCGAAGGTTCCCATATAGCAATCAGCCCCAGCATTTT.

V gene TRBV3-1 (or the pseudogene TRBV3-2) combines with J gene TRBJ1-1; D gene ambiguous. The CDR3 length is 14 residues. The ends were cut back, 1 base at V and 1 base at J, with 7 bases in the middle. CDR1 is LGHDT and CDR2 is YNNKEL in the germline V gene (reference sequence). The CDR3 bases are TGTGCCAGCAGCCAAGGGCGGGGGAACACTGAAGCTTTCTTT. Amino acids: CASSQGRGNTEAFF.

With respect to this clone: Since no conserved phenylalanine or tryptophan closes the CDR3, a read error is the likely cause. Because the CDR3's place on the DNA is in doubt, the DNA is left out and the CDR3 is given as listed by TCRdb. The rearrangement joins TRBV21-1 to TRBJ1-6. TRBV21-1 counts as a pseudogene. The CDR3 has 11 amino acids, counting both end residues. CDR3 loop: CASSKGGRGLS.